These 4 T cell receptor beta chains came from one sample sequenced in a study of technical replicates of blood from a few donors. Here immunoSEQ multiplex PCR was the method, and the copy in TCRdb shows in-frame clones only, minus some. The table lists 75,000 to 90,000 clones, around 96% of them singletons. The sequencing sample was made of T cells isolated from PBMCs. These receptors were collected from a human donor in good health.

The V and J genes are TRBV6-1 and TRBJ1-1, with a possible D match to TRBD1 (5 bases). CDR1 is MNHNS, CDR2 SASEGT, per germline. The CDR3 totals 14 residues. Trimming stripped 0 bases from V and 7 bases from J, with 12 bases between. CDR3 coding DNA: TGTGCCAGCAGTGAAGCGCAGGGAGGGGTTGAAGCTTTCTTT. It translates to CASSEAQGGVEAFF.

The rearrangement joins TRBV30 to TRBJ2-1; possibly TRBD1 for D (5 bases). V gave up 0 bases and J gave up 11 bases, with 20 bases separating them. Germline V gene data show CDR1 as GTSNPN and CDR2 as SVGIG (reference sequence). This CDR3 is built from 15 residues. CDR3 in amino acids: CAWSVTSWGSMKQFF. The CDR3 nucleotides are TGTGCCTGGAGTGTAACTTCTTGGGGCTCAATGAAGCAGTTCTTC.

The V call is TRBV10-3, the J call TRBJ2-1, with D perhaps TRBD2 (6 bases). The CDR3 sequence is 13 residues long. Trimming stripped 11 bases from V and 5 bases from J, with 16 bases between. Germline V lookup: CDR1 ENHRY, CDR2 SYGVKD. CDR3 nucleotides: TGTGCCGCTTCGAGGGAGGTCGACAATGAGCAGTTCTTC. It yields the protein CAASREVDNEQFF.

This chain links TRBV5-1 with TRBJ1-4, with a possible D match to TRBD1 (5 bases). The germline CDR1 and CDR2 sequences are SGHRS and YFSETQ. The CDR3 loop spans 17 amino acids. Trimming removed 6 bases at V and 3 bases at J, with 21 bases between. CDR3: CASTLGQGGMSNEKLFF. DNA of the CDR3: TGCGCCAGCACCTTAGGGCAGGGCGGGATGTCTAATGAAAAACTGTTTTTT.